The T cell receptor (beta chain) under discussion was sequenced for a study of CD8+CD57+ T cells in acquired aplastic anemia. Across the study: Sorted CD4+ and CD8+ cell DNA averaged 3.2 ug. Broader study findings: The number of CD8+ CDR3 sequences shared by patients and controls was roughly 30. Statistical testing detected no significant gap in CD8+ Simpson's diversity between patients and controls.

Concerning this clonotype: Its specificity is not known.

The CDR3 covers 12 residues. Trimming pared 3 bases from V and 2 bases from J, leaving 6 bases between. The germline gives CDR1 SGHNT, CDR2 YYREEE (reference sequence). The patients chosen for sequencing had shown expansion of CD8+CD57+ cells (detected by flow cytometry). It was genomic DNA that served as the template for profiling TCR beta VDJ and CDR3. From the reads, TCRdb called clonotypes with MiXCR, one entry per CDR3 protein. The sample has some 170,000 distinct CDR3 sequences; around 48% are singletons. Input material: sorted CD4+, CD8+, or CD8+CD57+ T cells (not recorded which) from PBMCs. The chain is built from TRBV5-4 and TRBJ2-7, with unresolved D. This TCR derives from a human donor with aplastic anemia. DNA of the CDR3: TGTGCCAGCAGCTATCAACCCTACGAGCAGTACTTC. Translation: CASSYQPYEQYF.